The 9 T cell receptor beta chains listed next were all sequenced from one sample in a study of CD8 T cells in Susac syndrome. RNA was extracted with the RNeasy kit, and a quantity of roughly 0.45 to 1 ug was reverse transcribed using random hexamers. MiXCR was run by TCRdb on the immunoSEQ multiplex PCR reads, yielding one entry per CDR3 protein. This table holds about 90,000 distinct CDR3 sequences, over 80% found once. Sequences were obtained from CD8+ T cells from PBMCs. These receptors came from a human donor in good health.

The rearrangement links TRBV19 to TRBJ2-1; D not resolved. The V end lost 5 bases, the J end lost 0 bases, and 11 bases lay between the germline ends. The CDR3 runs to 15 residues. Germline lookup yields CDR1 LNHDA and CDR2 SQIVND (reference sequence). CDR3 DNA sequence: TGTGCCAGTAGTTCGGACGTGAGCTCCTACAATGAGCAGTTCTTC. Protein sequence: CASSSDVSSYNEQFF. Filled out from reference TRBV19 and TRBJ2-1, the complete variable domain reads DGGITQSPKYLFRKEGQNVTLSCEQNLNHDAMYWYRQDPGQGLRLIYYSQIVNDFQKGDIAEGYSVSREKKESFPLTVTSAQKNPTAFYLCASSSDVSSYNEQFFGPGTRLTVL.

This chain uses TRBV7-2 with TRBJ1-2; TRBD1 aligns across 7 bases. CDR1 is SGHTA, CDR2 FQGNSA, per germline. The CDR3 has 17 amino acids. The ends lost 5 bases at V and 3 bases at J; junction bases unmatched: 15. Here the CDR3 DNA reads TGTGCCAGCAGCCCCAGCTGGTTAGGGGGCGCGGACTATGGCTACACCTTC. It yields the protein CASSPSWLGGADYGYTF.

The rearrangement joins TRBV9 to TRBJ2-5, with D perhaps given as TRBD1 or TRBD2 (7 bases each). The germline V and J ends were trimmed by 3 bases and 2 bases, with 11 bases remaining between them. The CDR3 has 14 amino acids. In germline, CDR1 is SGDLS, CDR2 YYNGEE. CDR3 DNA sequence: TGTGCCAGCAGCGCAGGGGGGGGTCAAGAGACCCAGTACTTC. Protein: CASSAGGGQETQYF.

CDR3 sequence: CASSLVTSQETQYF. Written as DNA, the CDR3 is TGTGCCAGCAGCTTAGTGACTAGCCAAGAGACCCAGTACTTC. This chain connects TRBV7-9 to TRBJ2-5, with a possible D match to TRBD2 (6 bases). The CDR3 has 14 amino acids. CDR1 SEHNR and CDR2 FQNEAQ come from the germline V gene (reference sequence). Trimming removed 1 base at V and 1 base at J, with 7 bases between. Supplemented by reference TRBV7-9 and TRBJ2-5, the full variable domain reads DTGVSQNPRHKITKRGQNVTFRCDPISEHNRLYWYRQTLGQGPEFLTYFQNEAQLEKSRLLSDRFSAERPKGSFSTLEIQRTEQGDSAMYLCASSLVTSQETQYFGPGTRLLVL.

V is TRBV19 and J is TRBJ1-3, with D uncertain. CDR1 is LNHDA and CDR2 is SQIVND in the germline V gene (reference sequence). This CDR3 is built from 15 residues. Trimming left V 3 bases short and J 2 bases short, with 11 bases between. The DNA for the CDR3 is TGTGCCAGTAGTATGGGCCCCTCGGCTGGAAACACCATATATTTT. It encodes CASSMGPSAGNTIYF. Drawing the rest from reference TRBV19 and TRBJ1-3, the complete variable domain is DGGITQSPKYLFRKEGQNVTLSCEQNLNHDAMYWYRQDPGQGLRLIYYSQIVNDFQKGDIAEGYSVSREKKESFPLTVTSAQKNPTAFYLCASSMGPSAGNTIYFGEGSWLTVV.

The V and J genes are TRBV11-2 and TRBJ1-6, with D possibly being TRBD1 (5 bases). The CDR3 consists of 13 residues. Germline V CDR1 and CDR2: SGHAT, FQNNGV. V lost 3 bases and J lost 12, with 12 bases in between. CDR3 protein: CASSLSGSGPLHF. As DNA, the CDR3 is TGTGCCAGCAGCTTGTCAGGGAGTGGACCCCTCCACTTT.

This clonotype was recorded a few times. The chain couples TRBV27 to TRBJ1-2; a possible D gene is TRBD1 (6 bases). This CDR3 region has 13 residues. The V end was cut by 5 bases, the J end by 2 bases, with 9 bases between. Germline CDR1 and CDR2: MNHEY and SMNVEV (reference sequence). The CDR3 DNA reads as TGTGCCAGCAGTCCCCAGGGGAACTATGGCTACACCTTC. This gives the protein CASSPQGNYGYTF.

This chain links TRBV3-1 with TRBJ2-1, with 8 bases aligning to TRBD1. The trim removed 1 base at V and 10 bases at J, leaving 12 bases unmatched. Per the germline V gene, CDR1 is LGHDT and CDR2 is YNNKEL (reference sequence). The CDR3 extends over 16 amino acids. CDR3 protein: CASSQGGDRSLEEQFF. The CDR3 nucleotides are TGTGCCAGCAGCCAAGGTGGGGACAGGTCCCTCGAGGAGCAGTTCTTC.

This chain joins TRBV24-1 and TRBJ2-1; D not resolved. Looked up from germline, CDR1 is KGHDR and CDR2 is SFDVKD. The CDR3 spans 12 residues. V shed 3 bases and J shed 7 bases, with 6 bases lying between them. The CDR3 DNA reads as TGTGCCACCAGTGATATAGGGAATGAGCAGTTCTTC. It encodes CATSDIGNEQFF.